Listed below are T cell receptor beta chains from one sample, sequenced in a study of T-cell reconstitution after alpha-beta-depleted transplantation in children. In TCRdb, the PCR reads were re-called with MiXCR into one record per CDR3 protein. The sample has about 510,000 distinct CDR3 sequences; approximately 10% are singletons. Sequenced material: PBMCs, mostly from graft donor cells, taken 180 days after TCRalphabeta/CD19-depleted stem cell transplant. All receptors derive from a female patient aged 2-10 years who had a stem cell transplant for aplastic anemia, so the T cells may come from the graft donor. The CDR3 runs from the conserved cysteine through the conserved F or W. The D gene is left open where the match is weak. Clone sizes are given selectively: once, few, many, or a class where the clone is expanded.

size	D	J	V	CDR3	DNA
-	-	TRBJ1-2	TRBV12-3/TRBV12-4	CASSLTGGVYGYTF	TGTGCCAGCAGTTTAACCGGGGGGGTATACGGCTACACCTTC
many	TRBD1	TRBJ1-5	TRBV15	CATSRDRGPQPQHF	TGTGCCACCAGCAGAGACAGGGGGCCTCAGCCCCAGCATTTT
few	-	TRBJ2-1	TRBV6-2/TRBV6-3	CASSLAGYGEQFF	TGTGCCAGCAGCCTCGCGGGCTACGGTGAGCAGTTCTTC
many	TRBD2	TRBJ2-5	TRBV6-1	CASSRLAGAGGETQYF	TGTGCCAGCAGTCGGCTAGCGGGAGCAGGAGGAGAGACCCAGTACTTC
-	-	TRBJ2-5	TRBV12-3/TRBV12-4	CASSLAVQGGTAQYF	TGTGCCAGCAGTTTAGCGGTACAGGGAGGCACGGCCCAGTACTTC
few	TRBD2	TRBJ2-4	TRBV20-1	CSAFRRTRLLRTNIQYF	TGCAGTGCTTTTAGACGGACTAGACTCCTTAGGACCAACATTCAGTACTTC
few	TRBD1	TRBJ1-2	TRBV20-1	CSATRTGVANYGYTF	TGCAGTGCTACTAGGACAGGGGTAGCTAACTATGGCTACACCTTC
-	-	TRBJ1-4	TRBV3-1	CASSQVRYNEKLFF	TGTGCCAGCAGCCAAGTTCGGTATAATGAAAAACTGTTTTTT
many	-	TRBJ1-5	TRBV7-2	CASSLDGINNQPQHF	TGTGCCAGCAGCCTCGACGGAATTAACAATCAGCCCCAGCATTTT
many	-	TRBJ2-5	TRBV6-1	CASSMTPGLETQYF	TGTGCCAGCAGCATGACTCCGGGTTTGGAGACCCAGTACTTC
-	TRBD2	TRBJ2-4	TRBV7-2	CASEGLVNIQYF	TGTGCAAGCGAAGGACTAGTAAACATTCAGTACTTC